This T cell receptor beta chain was retrieved from a study of T cell clonality in common variable immunodeficiency. Sequencing was performed with immunoSEQ multiplex PCR; in TCRdb, only in-frame clones are kept and a portion is missing. The repertoire consists of approximately 75,000 clones, none detected only once. Trimming stripped 3 bases from V and 4 bases from J, with 10 bases between. This CDR3 spans 14 amino acids. Germline CDR1 is LNHDA and CDR2 is SQIVND (reference sequence). This clone was seen repeatedly, ten times or more. Its antigen is still unknown. The CDR3 is cut off 3 residues early in the read; its end comes from the germline J gene. Study-level results: Shared TCRbeta clones were fewer between CVID subjects than controls.

This rearrangement joins TRBV19 to TRBJ1-5; a possible D gene is TRBD1 (5 bases). The source of this sequence is a person aged 18 to 69 in good health. Sequencing used peripheral blood mononuclear cells. CDR3 bases read: TGTGCCAGTAGTATTAGGGGCTGGAATCAGCCC. Its translation: CASSIRGWNQP. The full CDR3 protein reads CASSIRGWNQPQHF. The full variable domain, rest sourced from reference TRBV19 and TRBJ1-5, is DGGITQSPKYLFRKEGQNVTLSCEQNLNHDAMYWYRQDPGQGLRLIYYSQIVNDFQKGDIAEGYSVSREKKESFPLTVTSAQKNPTAFYLCASSIRGWNQPQHFGDGTRLSIL.